These T cell receptor beta chains were read from a single sample in a study of type 1 regulatory T cells. TCRdb itself ran the reads through MiXCR, one entry per CDR3 protein. The table includes 15,000 to 20,000 distinct CDR3 sequences, about 9.4% detected once. What was sequenced was CD4+ T cells, either the whole sample or a sorted fraction (not recorded which). All receptors come from a human donor in good health. CDR3s include the opening cysteine and the closing phenylalanine or tryptophan. Expanded clones get a size class; other rows say once, few or many, or leave the size out.

j_call: TRBJ2-7; v_call: TRBV7-9; clone_size: many; cdr3_aa: CASSLRGGHEQYF
j_call: TRBJ1-2; v_call: TRBV5-5; clone_size: many; cdr3_aa: CASSLTVAGFNGYTF
j_call: TRBJ2-3; v_call: TRBV9; clone_size: many; cdr3_aa: CASSVEGLVDTQYF
j_call: TRBJ2-5; v_call: TRBV2; clone_size: few; cdr3_aa: CASRFGRHQETQYF
j_call: TRBJ1-1; v_call: TRBV13; clone_size: medium-sized; cdr3_aa: CASSLTQGTEAFF
j_call: TRBJ2-5; v_call: TRBV15; clone_size: -; cdr3_aa: CATSAGTSGDEGFF
j_call: TRBJ1-2; v_call: TRBV5-6; clone_size: medium-sized; cdr3_aa: CASGWRASGYGYTF
j_call: TRBJ2-3; v_call: TRBV7-3; clone_size: many; cdr3_aa: CASSQTGGNTQYF
j_call: TRBJ1-4; v_call: TRBV7-2; clone_size: many; cdr3_aa: CASSLTVAAREKLFF
j_call: TRBJ2-2; v_call: TRBV7-9; clone_size: -; cdr3_aa: CASSLSGTGNTGELLF
j_call: TRBJ1-1; v_call: TRBV7-8; clone_size: many; cdr3_aa: CASSIGTVVTEAFF
j_call: TRBJ2-2; v_call: TRBV24-1; clone_size: -; cdr3_aa: CATSVGGSTNTGELFF
j_call: TRBJ2-3; v_call: TRBV7-2; clone_size: -; cdr3_aa: CASTSALTDTQYF
j_call: TRBJ2-3; v_call: TRBV3-1; clone_size: few; cdr3_aa: CASSLGGDTQYF
j_call: TRBJ1-1; v_call: TRBV2; clone_size: many; cdr3_aa: CASSRKTGVTEAFF
j_call: TRBJ2-2; v_call: TRBV5-6; clone_size: few; cdr3_aa: CASSLVGRVAGELFF
j_call: TRBJ1-2; v_call: TRBV24-1; clone_size: -; cdr3_aa: CATSDLRRRSGYTF
j_call: TRBJ2-7; v_call: TRBV2; clone_size: many; cdr3_aa: CASKMAGGHYEQYF
j_call: TRBJ2-2; v_call: TRBV7-2; clone_size: few; cdr3_aa: CASRSGTGEDTGELFF
j_call: TRBJ2-2; v_call: TRBV11-2; clone_size: many; cdr3_aa: CASSLGLNTGELFF
j_call: TRBJ1-5; v_call: TRBV29-1; clone_size: few; cdr3_aa: CSVAPGSDQPQHF
j_call: TRBJ2-1; v_call: TRBV2; clone_size: -; cdr3_aa: CASSVQGFNEQFF
j_call: TRBJ1-1; v_call: TRBV7-3; clone_size: few; cdr3_aa: CASSLVGSKNTEAFF
j_call: TRBJ2-5; v_call: TRBV10-3; clone_size: many; cdr3_aa: CAISEAGREETQYF
j_call: TRBJ2-7; v_call: TRBV14; clone_size: many; cdr3_aa: CASSRNSYEQYF
j_call: TRBJ1-2; v_call: TRBV5-5; clone_size: many; cdr3_aa: CASSLPGLANYGYTF
j_call: TRBJ1-1; v_call: TRBV7-2; clone_size: few; cdr3_aa: CASSLHPGRAGANTEAFF
j_call: TRBJ1-2; v_call: TRBV6-1; clone_size: -; cdr3_aa: CASSLTPNYGYTF
j_call: TRBJ2-1; v_call: TRBV21-1; clone_size: many; cdr3_aa: CASSKRGRYNEQFF
j_call: TRBJ2-5; v_call: TRBV19; clone_size: many; cdr3_aa: CASSIAEQTQYF
j_call: TRBJ2-1; v_call: TRBV12-3/TRBV12-4; clone_size: -; cdr3_aa: CASSLRNEQFF
j_call: TRBJ2-1; v_call: TRBV20-1; clone_size: many; cdr3_aa: CSATQGPGEQFF
j_call: TRBJ2-7; v_call: TRBV20-1; clone_size: -; cdr3_aa: CSAPKVQTGLYYEQYF